This TCR beta chain came from a study of identical twins. Germline V gene lookup returns CDR1 SGHTA and CDR2 FQGNSA. Trimming removed 2 bases at V and 9 bases at J, with 8 bases between. This CDR3 comprises 12 residues. All donors were healthy, and all were Caucasian. Findings and limits, study-wide: Models underestimated how often monozygotic twins shared out-of-frame TCR alpha. High-abundance cord blood beta clonotypes had fewer insertions; memory repertoires showed none.

A note on this clonotype: Its target is unknown.

Template switching supplied a universal primer site; unique molecular identifiers were carried on the cDNA. One entry per CDR3 protein, called by TCRdb with MiXCR from the 5' RACE reads. The sample carries about 530,000 distinct CDR3 sequences, approximately 20% recorded once. This sample was shared with a second study, whose subject was yellow fever vaccine responses in identical twins.

Sequencing used CD4+ T cells sorted from blood. This sequence originates from a woman aged 18-29 years in good health. V and J are TRBV7-2 and TRBJ2-1; D remains ambiguous. CDR3 coding DNA: TGTGCCAGCAGCTTAACCGTTTTTGAGCAGTTCTTC. Translated, it gives CASSLTVFEQFF.